In its sample, the clone carrying this T cell receptor beta chain was seen many times. Its antigen is unknown. Germline V gene sequence: CDR1 GTSNPN, CDR2 SVGIG (reference sequence). The V end lost 2 bases, the J end lost 0 bases, and 14 bases lay between the germline ends. The CDR3 is 16 amino acids. This specimen belongs to a study of shared clonotypes between healthy human individuals. Produced via immunoSEQ multiplex PCR; TCRdb's table is partial and in-frame only. The sample carries roughly 680,000 clones, just under 75% recorded once. Study observations and caveats: The naive CD4 repertoires of a few donors were compared, and around 4.9% of clonotypes were shared. The researchers took only blood, and tissue repertoires probably look different. Naive subsets usually exceeded memory subsets in estimated richness.

Sequencing was carried out using memory CD4+ T cells sorted from blood. Stated subset: CD45RA-negative fraction. The chain has TRBV30 and TRBJ1-3, with unresolved D. The source of this sequence is a woman aged 25-40 years in good health. DNA of the CDR3: TGTGCCTGGAGTCCACTGGGCCAATTCTCTGGAAACACCATATATTTT. Translated: CAWSPLGQFSGNTIYF.